The 23 T cell receptor beta chains in this list originate from one sample, sequenced in a study of T cells after yellow fever vaccination. TCRdb reprocessed the 5' RACE reads via MiXCR and lists one record per CDR3 protein. The sample carries approximately 610,000 distinct CDR3 sequences, roughly 17% recorded once. Sequenced here: PBMCs, sampled roughly 5 days after the first yellow fever vaccination. The receptors stem from a man younger than 30 who received the YFV17D yellow fever vaccine.

This clonotype has a handful of counts. The chain has TRBV5-1 and TRBJ2-7; tentatively, D is TRBD1 (5 bases). V shed 0 bases and J shed 3 bases, with 16 bases lying between them. The CDR3 covers 16 residues. Germline V lookup: CDR1 SGHRS, CDR2 YFSETQ. The CDR3 nucleotides read TGCGCCAGCAGCTTGGCCGGGCAGGGTCGCGACTACGAGCAGTACTTC. Residues: CASSLAGQGRDYEQYF. The complete variable domain, with remaining parts taken from reference TRBV5-1 and TRBJ2-7, reads KAGVTQTPRYLIKTRGQQVTLSCSPISGHRSVSWYQQTPGQGLQFLFEYFSETQRNKGNFPGRFSGRQFSNSRSEMNVSTLELGDSALYLCASSLAGQGRDYEQYFGPGTRLTVT.

This clonotype turned up a few times. The CDR3 loop is CSALQVLNSGKLFF. The CDR3 DNA sequence: TGCAGTGCGTTGCAGGTTCTTAACAGTGGAAAACTGTTTTTT. The rearrangement uses TRBV20-1 and TRBJ1-4; no clear D gene. V gave up 6 bases and J gave up 10 bases, with 21 bases separating them. Per germline, CDR1 DFQATT and CDR2 SNEGSKA (reference sequence). The CDR3 is made up of 14 amino acids.

The chain combines TRBV18 with TRBJ2-3; 8 bases line up with TRBD2. The ends lost 7 bases at V and 6 bases at J; junction bases unmatched: 6. This CDR3 comprises 13 residues. Germline lookup yields CDR1 KGHSH and CDR2 LQKENI. The CDR3 spells CASFRGGSDTQYF. The CDR3, as DNA: TGTGCCAGCTTCCGGGGGGGCTCCGATACGCAGTATTTT.

The V call is TRBV7-6, the J call TRBJ2-1, with TRBD1 identical over 12 bases. Germline CDR1 reads SGHVS; CDR2 reads FNYEAQ. After removal of 6 bases from V and 6 bases from J, the junction contained 9 bases not matched to a gene. The CDR3 loop spans 16 amino acids. This CDR3 is CASSLVWGQGANEQFF. CDR3 DNA sequence: TGTGCCAGCAGTCTAGTGTGGGGACAGGGGGCCAATGAGCAGTTCTTC.

A few counts support this clonotype. The rearrangement uses TRBV6-5 and TRBJ2-1, with 8 bases lining up with TRBD2. The CDR3 runs 14 residues. The V and J ends lost 4 bases and 3 bases, in that order; junction bases with no gene match: 2. The V gene's germline CDR1 is MNHEY and CDR2 SVGAGI. The CDR3 is CASSSGTSYNEQFF. CDR3 coding DNA: TGTGCCAGCAGTTCGGGGACTAGCTACAATGAGCAGTTCTTC.

The J gene is TRBJ2-3, the V gene TRBV20-1, with TRBD2 matching 8 bases. This CDR3 has 13 residues. The germline V gene encodes CDR1 DFQATT and CDR2 SNEGSKA (reference sequence). For the CDR3, the DNA is TGCAGGATCGGGGGGGCCAGCACAGATACGCAGTATTTT. Its translation: CRIGGASTDTQYF.

The genes are TRBV28 and TRBJ2-4, with D hard to call. Deletions cut 2 bases from V and 0 bases from J, with 5 bases between. The CDR3 loop spans 14 amino acids. Germline lookup yields CDR1 MDHEN and CDR2 SYDVKM. The CDR3 here is CASSLMLAKNIQYF. The CDR3 DNA follows: TGTGCCAGCAGTTTAATGCTAGCCAAAAACATTCAGTACTTC.

The table lists this clonotype with a few counts. The chain carries TRBV12-5 and TRBJ2-3; the match to TRBD2 covers 13 bases. Germline CDR1 reads LGHNT; CDR2 reads FRNRAP. The CDR3 totals 16 residues. Losses at the gene ends were 5 bases for V and 0 bases for J; bases not matched to a gene: 2. The CDR3 sequence: CASGLGLAGSTDTQYF. DNA of the CDR3: TGTGCTAGTGGTCTGGGACTAGCGGGAAGCACAGATACGCAGTATTTT.

This chain connects TRBV27 to TRBJ2-3; possibly TRBD1 or TRBD2 for D (5 bases each). With 5 bases removed from V and 5 bases from J, the gap between germline ends came to 17 bases. This CDR3 is built from 15 residues. Germline CDR1 reads MNHEY; CDR2 reads SMNVEV (reference sequence). This chain's CDR3 is CASSSPGTRGDTQYF. CDR3 nucleotides: TGTGCCAGCAGTAGTCCAGGGACGAGAGGAGATACGCAGTATTTT.

This clonotype was observed at least ten times. The chain links TRBV5-4 to TRBJ1-2; D gene uncertain. V lost 5 bases and J 8 bases, leaving 22 bases between the germline ends. Germline V gene data show CDR1 as SGHNT and CDR2 as YYREEE (reference sequence). The CDR3 totals 15 residues. In DNA, the CDR3 is TGTGCCAGCAGACCCGGCGGGCAGGAGGGAAAAGGCTACACCTTC. Translating gives CASRPGGQEGKGYTF.

The chain carries TRBV29-1 and TRBJ1-2; tentative D call: TRBD1 (5 bases). Germline V CDR1 and CDR2: SQVTM, ANQGSEA. The CDR3 consists of 11 residues. The V end was cut by 7 bases, the J end by 3 bases, with 9 bases between. The CDR3 here is CSGKQDYGYTF. CDR3 nucleotide sequence: TGCAGCGGAAAACAGGACTATGGCTACACCTTC.

The chain is built from TRBV6-1 and TRBJ2-5; 8 nucleotides match TRBD2. V lost 5 bases and J lost 6; bases outside the gene matches: 8. Germline loops: CDR1 MNHNS, CDR2 SASEGT. The CDR3 loop spans 14 amino acids. CDR3 amino acids: CASSPTGGPKTQYF. In DNA form, the CDR3 reads TGTGCCAGCAGTCCGACGGGAGGGCCGAAGACCCAGTACTTC.

V is TRBV9 and J is TRBJ2-1; 8 positions agree with TRBD2. The length of the CDR3 is 16 residues. Germline CDR1 SGDLS, CDR2 YYNGEE. Trimming took 0 bases from V and 7 from J; bases not matched to a gene: 9. CDR3 sequence reads: CASSVAQTGGRNEQFF. In DNA form, the CDR3 reads TGTGCCAGCAGCGTAGCTCAGACGGGGGGGAGGAATGAGCAGTTCTTC.

The CDR3 DNA is TGTGCCAGCAGTTACTCGAACGCCAGGGGCTATGGCTACACCTTC. Residues: CASSYSNARGYGYTF. The V and J genes are TRBV6-5 and TRBJ1-2; D is perhaps TRBD1 (6 bases). Germline CDR1 reads MNHEY; CDR2 reads SVGAGI. Trimming took off 0 bases at V and 4 bases at J, with 12 bases between the two ends. The CDR3 has 15 residues.

This clonotype was seen more than once but under ten times. The genes are TRBV4-1 and TRBJ1-6; D unclear. Between the trimmed V and J ends, which lost 3 bases and 8 bases, there was a span of 5 bases. The CDR3 covers 12 residues. Germline V gives CDR1 MGHRA, CDR2 YSYEKL. The CDR3: CASSHMDSPLHF. The CDR3 nucleotides are TGCGCCAGCAGCCACATGGATTCACCCCTCCACTTT.

The V call is TRBV4-1, the J call TRBJ2-4, with D perhaps matching TRBD1 (5 bases). Trimming left V 5 bases short and J 0 bases short, with 11 bases between. The CDR3 contains 15 residues. Germline values: CDR1 MGHRA, CDR2 YSYEKL. In DNA form, the CDR3 reads TGCGCCAGCAGCTACAGGACACTAGCCAAAAACATTCAGTACTTC. As protein: CASSYRTLAKNIQYF.

This chain uses TRBV24-1 with TRBJ2-5; unclear D gene. CDR1 is KGHDR and CDR2 is SFDVKD in the germline V gene. Trimming left V 5 bases short and J 1 base short, with 25 bases between. The CDR3 runs to 19 residues. CDR3 DNA: TGTGCCACCAGTGCAACGACATGGCAAGAGGCTCAACTCCAAGAGACCCAGTACTTC. As protein: CATSATTWQEAQLQETQYF.

This clonotype was seen once. The chain has TRBV20-1 and TRBJ2-3; D unresolved. The CDR3 is 12 amino acids. Trimming shortened V by 8 bases and J by 0 bases, and 9 bases separated the two germline ends. Germline V gene sequence: CDR1 DFQATT, CDR2 SNEGSKA (reference sequence). The CDR3 DNA reads as TGCAGTTGGGCCCATAGCACAGATACGCAGTATTTT. Its translation is CSWAHSTDTQYF.

At least ten counts were recorded for this clonotype. The rearrangement joins TRBV6-5 to TRBJ2-7; no clear D. Trimming removed 2 bases at V and 2 bases at J, with 7 bases between. CDR3 length equals 13 residues. The germline V gene has CDR1 MNHEY and CDR2 SVGAGI. The CDR3 region is CASSYSGPYEQYF. The CDR3, as DNA: TGTGCCAGCAGTTACAGTGGGCCCTACGAGCAGTACTTC.

This clonotype was seen a few times. The rearrangement joins TRBV7-9 to TRBJ2-1; TRBD2 matches at 13 bases. The CDR3 runs 16 residues. Per the germline V gene, CDR1 is SEHNR and CDR2 is FQNEAQ (reference sequence). Trimming cost V 6 bases and J 8 bases; bases outside gene matches: 10. The CDR3 loop is CASSPGLAGRGHEQFF. The CDR3 DNA reads TGTGCCAGCAGTCCGGGACTAGCGGGGCGAGGTCATGAGCAGTTCTTC.

This clonotype was counted a few times. This chain uses TRBV5-1 with TRBJ2-7; D unclear. The CDR3 loop spans 14 amino acids. Germline V lookup: CDR1 SGHRS, CDR2 YFSETQ. Trimming shortened V by 0 bases and J by 0 bases, and 7 bases separated the two germline ends. The CDR3 sequence is CASSLDRYSYEQYV. For the CDR3, the DNA is TGCGCCAGCAGCTTGGACAGATACTCCTACGAGCAGTACGTC.

This sequence joins TRBV9 and TRBJ1-3; unclear D gene. The CDR3 has 15 amino acids. Trimming cost V 0 bases and J 5 bases, with 12 bases left between them. CDR1 SGDLS and CDR2 YYNGEE come from the germline V gene. The CDR3 bases are TGTGCCAGCAGCGTAGGATCCGGTACTAGAAACACCATATATTTT. Residues: CASSVGSGTRNTIYF. Full variable domain (rest looked up from reference TRBV9 and TRBJ1-3): DSGVTQTPKHLITATGQRVTLRCSPRSGDLSVYWYQQSLDQGLQFLIQYYNGEERAKGNILERFSAQQFPDLHSELNLSSLELGDSALYFCASSVGSGTRNTIYFGEGSWLTVV.

The sample holds a few counts of this clonotype. The chain uses TRBV20-1 and TRBJ1-1, with D unclear. The CDR3 is 17 amino acids. V was trimmed by 3 bases and J by 0 bases, leaving 20 bases between them. In germline, CDR1 is DFQATT, CDR2 SNEGSKA (reference sequence). DNA of the CDR3: TGCAGTGCTAGGGGGTCACCTAACCTTTTTATGAACACTGAAGCTTTCTTT. This translates into CSARGSPNLFMNTEAFF.